The sequence of this T cell receptor (beta chain) was determined in a study of radiotherapy plus CTLA-4 blockade in lung cancer (dated by TCRdb to the late 2010s). At the level of the whole study: Objective responses occurred in approximately 19% of enrolled patients, and around 29% achieved disease control.

With respect to this clone: Its antigen target is currently unknown. Base qualities are not at hand, and no much larger clone is one base apart.

The study tested focal radiation therapy combined with CTLA-4 blockade (ipilimumab) in patients with chemo-refractory metastatic non-small-cell lung cancer. The library came from the immunoSEQ multiplex PCR assay. TCRdb took this table from immuneACCESS and kept in-frame rearrangements with V and J called. Such tables lack part of the clones; where checked against another copy, unresolved V genes explain under half of the gap, and the rest is unexplained. In this sample the table shows over 75,000 clones, roughly four fifths of which occur a single time. The biggest ten clones account for 0.82% of the sample. Broader findings and caveats from the paper: TCR clones derived from tumors expanded in peripheral blood after treatment with radiotherapy and ipilimumab. The strongest predictors of response were reported to be early dynamic shifts in blood T cell clones along with a rise in serum interferon-beta following radiation.

Based on the germline V gene, the CDR1 and CDR2 sequences are MNHEY and SVGAGI. The CDR3 spans 16 residues, from the cysteine through the phenylalanine. Only CDR3 DNA remains: 48 bases, in frame from the first base. V trim: 2 bases; J trim: 5 bases; unmatched bases: 3. This sequence uses TRBV6-5 and TRBJ2-1; TRBD2 fits 13 bases in the junction. The sequence derives from a human donor with non-small cell lung cancer who had stable disease on radiotherapy plus ipilimumab. The sample here was peripheral blood, taken from a patient treated with radiotherapy plus ipilimumab. The CDR3 region: CASSYEGTSGDNEQFF. The nucleotide sequence is given as TGTGCCAGCAGTTACGAAGGGACTAGCGGGGACAATGAGCAGTTCTTC.